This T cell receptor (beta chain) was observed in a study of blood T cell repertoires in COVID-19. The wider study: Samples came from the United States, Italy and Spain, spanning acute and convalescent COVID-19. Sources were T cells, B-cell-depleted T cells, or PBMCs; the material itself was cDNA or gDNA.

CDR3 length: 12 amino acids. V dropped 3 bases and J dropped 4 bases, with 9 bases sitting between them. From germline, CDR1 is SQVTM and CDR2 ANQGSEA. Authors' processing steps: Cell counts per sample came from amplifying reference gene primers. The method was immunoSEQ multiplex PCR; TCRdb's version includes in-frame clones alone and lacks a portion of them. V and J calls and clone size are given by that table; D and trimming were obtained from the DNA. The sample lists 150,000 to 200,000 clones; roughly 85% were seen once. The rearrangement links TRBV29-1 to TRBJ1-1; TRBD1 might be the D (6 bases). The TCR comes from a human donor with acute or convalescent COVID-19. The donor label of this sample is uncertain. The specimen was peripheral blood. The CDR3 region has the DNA TGCAGCGTTGACATAGGGGGCACTGAAGCTTTCTTT. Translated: CSVDIGGTEAFF.